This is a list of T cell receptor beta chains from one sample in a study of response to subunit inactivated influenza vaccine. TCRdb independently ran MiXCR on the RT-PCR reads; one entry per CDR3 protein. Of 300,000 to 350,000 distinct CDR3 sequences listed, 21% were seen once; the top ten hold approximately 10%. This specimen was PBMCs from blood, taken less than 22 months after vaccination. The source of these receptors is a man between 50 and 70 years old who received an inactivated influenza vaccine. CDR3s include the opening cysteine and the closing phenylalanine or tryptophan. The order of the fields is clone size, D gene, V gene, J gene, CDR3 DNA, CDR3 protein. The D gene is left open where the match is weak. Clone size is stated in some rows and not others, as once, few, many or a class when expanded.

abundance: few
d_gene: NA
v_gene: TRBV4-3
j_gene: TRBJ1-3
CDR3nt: TGCGCCAGCAGCCAAGAAGGCGGCCGTGGAGGAAACACCATATATTTT
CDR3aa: CASSQEGGRGGNTIYF

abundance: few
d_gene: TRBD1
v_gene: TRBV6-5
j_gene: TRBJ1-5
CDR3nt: TGTGCCAGCAGTTCAACGACAGGGAATCAGCCCCAGCATTTT
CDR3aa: CASSSTTGNQPQHF

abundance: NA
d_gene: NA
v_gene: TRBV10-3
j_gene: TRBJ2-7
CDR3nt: TGTGCCATCAGTGAGTCGGGCTACGAGCAGTACTTC
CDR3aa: CAISESGYEQYF

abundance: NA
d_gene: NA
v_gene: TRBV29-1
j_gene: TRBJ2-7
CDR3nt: TGCAGCGTTCGCCAACCGTCCTACGAGCAGTACTTC
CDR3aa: CSVRQPSYEQYF

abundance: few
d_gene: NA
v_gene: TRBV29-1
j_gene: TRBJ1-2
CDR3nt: TGCAGCGTTGAAAGCGGCGGCGCCTATGGCTACACCTTC
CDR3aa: CSVESGGAYGYTF

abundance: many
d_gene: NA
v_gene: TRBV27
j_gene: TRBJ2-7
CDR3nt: TGTGCCAGCAGTTTAGGGGGAGGCACCGTTTACGAGCAGTACTTC
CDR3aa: CASSLGGGTVYEQYF

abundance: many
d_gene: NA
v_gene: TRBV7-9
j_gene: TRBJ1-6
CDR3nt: TGTGCCAGCAGCTTGGGTTTTAGAAATTCACCCCTCCACTTT
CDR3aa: CASSLGFRNSPLHF

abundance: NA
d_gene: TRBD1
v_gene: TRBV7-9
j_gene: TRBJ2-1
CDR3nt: TGTGCCAGCAGCTTACGGACAGGGGTTAACAATGAGCAGTTCTTC
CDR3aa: CASSLRTGVNNEQFF

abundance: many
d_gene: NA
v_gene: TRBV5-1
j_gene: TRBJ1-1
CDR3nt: TGCGCCAGCAGCCCTGGAGGCCAGTTGTTATCGAACACTGAAGCTTTCTTT
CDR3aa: CASSPGGQLLSNTEAFF

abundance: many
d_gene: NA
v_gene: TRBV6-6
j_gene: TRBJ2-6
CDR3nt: TGTGCCAGCAGGGGCTCTGGGGCCAACGTCCTGACTTTC
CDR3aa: CASRGSGANVLTF

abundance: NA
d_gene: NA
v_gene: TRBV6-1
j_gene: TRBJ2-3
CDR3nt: TGTGCCAGCAACCCCCGGGACGGATACACAGATACGCAGTATTTT
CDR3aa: CASNPRDGYTDTQYF

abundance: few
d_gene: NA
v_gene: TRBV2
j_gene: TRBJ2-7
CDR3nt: TGTGCCAGCAGTGCCCCGGGACAACCATGGAACGAGCAGTACTTC
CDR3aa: CASSAPGQPWNEQYF

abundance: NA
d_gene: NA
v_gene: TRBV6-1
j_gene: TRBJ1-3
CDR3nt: TGTGCCAGCAGCGACGCGGGAAACACCATATATTTT
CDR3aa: CASSDAGNTIYF

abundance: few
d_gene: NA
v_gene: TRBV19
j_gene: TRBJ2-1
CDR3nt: TGTGCCAGTAGTATTGGGGGGAATGAGCAGTTCTTC
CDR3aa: CASSIGGNEQFF

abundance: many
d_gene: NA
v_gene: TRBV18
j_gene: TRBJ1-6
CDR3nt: TGTGCCAGCTCAAGCCGGGACGGCTATAATTCACCCCTCCACTTT
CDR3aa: CASSSRDGYNSPLHF

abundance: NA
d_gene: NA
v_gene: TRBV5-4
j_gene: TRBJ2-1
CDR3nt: TGTGCCAGCAGCCCCGACTTCGATTCCTACAATGAGCAGTTCTTC
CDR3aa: CASSPDFDSYNEQFF

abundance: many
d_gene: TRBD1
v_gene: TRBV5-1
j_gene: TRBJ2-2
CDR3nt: TGCGCCAGCAGCCCCCGGACAGGGGCAAACACCGGGGAGCTGTTTTTT
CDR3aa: CASSPRTGANTGELFF

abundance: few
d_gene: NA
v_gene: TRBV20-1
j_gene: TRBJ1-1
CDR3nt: TGCAGTGCTGTACGGGACTCCGAAGGCACTGAAGCTTTCTTT
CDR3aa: CSAVRDSEGTEAFF

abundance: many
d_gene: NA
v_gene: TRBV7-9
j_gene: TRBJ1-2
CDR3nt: TGTGCCAGCAGCTTAATGGGGCGACATGGCTACACCTTC
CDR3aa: CASSLMGRHGYTF

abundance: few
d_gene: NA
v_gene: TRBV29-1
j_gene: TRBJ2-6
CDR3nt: TGCAGCGTAGGGGCGGCTGGGGCCAACGTCCTGACTTTC
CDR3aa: CSVGAAGANVLTF

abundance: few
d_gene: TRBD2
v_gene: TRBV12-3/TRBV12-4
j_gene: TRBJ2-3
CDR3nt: TGTGCCAGCAGTTTCATGGCTAGCGGGAGATCTGATACGCAGTATTTT
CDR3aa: CASSFMASGRSDTQYF

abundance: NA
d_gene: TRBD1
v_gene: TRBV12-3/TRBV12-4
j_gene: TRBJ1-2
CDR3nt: TGTGCCAGCAGTGGACCGGGACAGGGGCTCGGCTATGGCTACACCTTC
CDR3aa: CASSGPGQGLGYGYTF

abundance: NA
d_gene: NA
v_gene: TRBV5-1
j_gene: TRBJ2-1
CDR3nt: TGCGCCAGCAGCGCTCCGCCAAACAATGAGCAGTTCTTC
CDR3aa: CASSAPPNNEQFF

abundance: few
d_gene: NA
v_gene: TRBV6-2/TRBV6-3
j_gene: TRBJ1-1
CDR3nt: TGTGCCAGCGGTACCCCAGGAAGTCCTCCTGAAGCTTTCTTT
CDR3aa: CASGTPGSPPEAFF

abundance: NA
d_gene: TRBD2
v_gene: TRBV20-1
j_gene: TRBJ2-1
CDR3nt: TGCAGTGCTAGAGATGTACCCAGCGGGGGGATAGATGAGCAGTTCTTC
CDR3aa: CSARDVPSGGIDEQFF

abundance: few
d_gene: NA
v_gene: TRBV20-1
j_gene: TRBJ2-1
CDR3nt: TGCAGTGCTACCGGAGGAGGGTTGGGGGAGCAGTTCTTC
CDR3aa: CSATGGGLGEQFF

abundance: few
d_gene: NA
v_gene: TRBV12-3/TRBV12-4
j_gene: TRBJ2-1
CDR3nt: TGTGCCAGCAGTTTTTACAATGAGCAGTTCTTC
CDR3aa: CASSFYNEQFF

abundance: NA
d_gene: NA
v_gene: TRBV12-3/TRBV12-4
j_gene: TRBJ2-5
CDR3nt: TGTGCCAGCAGTTTAGCGGAGGCCCAGTACTTC
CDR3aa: CASSLAEAQYF

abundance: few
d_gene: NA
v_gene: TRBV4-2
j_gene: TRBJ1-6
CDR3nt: TGTGCCAGCAGCCAAGATGGGCGGTCCCTCTATAATTCACCCCTCCACTTT
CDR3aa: CASSQDGRSLYNSPLHF

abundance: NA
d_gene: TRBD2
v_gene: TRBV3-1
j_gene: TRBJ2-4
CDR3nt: TGTGCCAGCAGCCAAGATCCAAGCGGGGGGGCCAAAAACATTCAGTACTTC
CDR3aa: CASSQDPSGGAKNIQYF

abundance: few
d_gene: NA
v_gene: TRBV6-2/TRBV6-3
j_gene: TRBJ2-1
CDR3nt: TGTGCCAGCAGTTACTCGTGGGAGAAGTCCTACAATGAGCAGTTCTTC
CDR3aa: CASSYSWEKSYNEQFF

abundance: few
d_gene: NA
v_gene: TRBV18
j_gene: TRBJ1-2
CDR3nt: TGTGCCAGCTCACCCCCACCACACCTCGGGTCCTTC
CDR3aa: CASSPPPHLGSF

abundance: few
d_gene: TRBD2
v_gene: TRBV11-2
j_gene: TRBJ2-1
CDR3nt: TGTGCCAGCAGCTTAGCAGGCGGGAGGTGGAGCAATGAGCAGTTCTTC
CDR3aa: CASSLAGGRWSNEQFF

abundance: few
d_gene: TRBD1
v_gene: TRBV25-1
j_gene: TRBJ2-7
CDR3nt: TGTGCCAGCAGTGGGGACAGGGGTCAACGAGTTTACGAGCAGTACTTC
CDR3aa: CASSGDRGQRVYEQYF

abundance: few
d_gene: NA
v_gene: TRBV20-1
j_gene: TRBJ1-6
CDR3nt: TGCAGTGCTACCACTGACTCACCCCTCCACTTT
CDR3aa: CSATTDSPLHF

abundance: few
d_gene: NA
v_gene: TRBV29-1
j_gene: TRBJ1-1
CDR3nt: TGCAGCGCAAAGGGGCAGACGAACACTGAAGCTTTCTTT
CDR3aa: CSAKGQTNTEAFF

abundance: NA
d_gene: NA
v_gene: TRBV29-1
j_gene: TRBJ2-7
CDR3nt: TGCAGCGTTGAACTCGTTTCCTACGAGCAGTACTTC
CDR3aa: CSVELVSYEQYF

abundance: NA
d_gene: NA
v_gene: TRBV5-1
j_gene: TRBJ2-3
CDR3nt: TGCGCCAGCAGCTTCAACAGGGATCCAGATACGCAGTATTTT
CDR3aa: CASSFNRDPDTQYF

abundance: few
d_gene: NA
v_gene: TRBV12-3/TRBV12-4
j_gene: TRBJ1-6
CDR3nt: TGTGCCAGCAGTTTAATTTGGGATTCACCCCTCCACTTT
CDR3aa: CASSLIWDSPLHF

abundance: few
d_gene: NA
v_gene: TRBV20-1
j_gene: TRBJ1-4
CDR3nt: TGCAGTGCTAGTGACAGCTCTTCGGCTTTCGGAAAACTGTTTTTT
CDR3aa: CSASDSSSAFGKLFF

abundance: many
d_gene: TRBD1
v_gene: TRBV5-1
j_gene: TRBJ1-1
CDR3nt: TGCGCCAGCAGCCTTTGGGGACAGGGGGCCGGCACTGAAGCTTTCTTT
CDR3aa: CASSLWGQGAGTEAFF

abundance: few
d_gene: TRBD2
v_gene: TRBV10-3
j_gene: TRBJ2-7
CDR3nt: TGTGCCATCAGTGAGGGGACTAGCGTCTACGAGCAGTACTTC
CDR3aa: CAISEGTSVYEQYF

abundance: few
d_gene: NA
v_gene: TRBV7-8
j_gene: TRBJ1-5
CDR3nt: TGTGCCAGCAGCACTTCCGGTTATAGCAATCAGCCCCAGCATTTT
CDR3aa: CASSTSGYSNQPQHF

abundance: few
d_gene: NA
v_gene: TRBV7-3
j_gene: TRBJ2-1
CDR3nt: TGTGCCAGCAGCTTGTCTCTTCACAATGAGCAGTTCTTC
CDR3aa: CASSLSLHNEQFF

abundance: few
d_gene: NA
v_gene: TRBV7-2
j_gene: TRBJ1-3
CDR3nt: TGTGCCAGCAGCTTACACGGTATTGGAAACACCATATATTTT
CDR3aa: CASSLHGIGNTIYF

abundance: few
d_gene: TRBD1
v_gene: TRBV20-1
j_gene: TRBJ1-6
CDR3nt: TGCAGTGCTGAACAGCGGACAGGGAACTCACCCCTCCACTTT
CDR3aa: CSAEQRTGNSPLHF

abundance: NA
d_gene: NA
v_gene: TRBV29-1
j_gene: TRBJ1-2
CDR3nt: TGCAGCGCCTTTGGAATGGGGAGGGGTAACTATGGCTACACCTTC
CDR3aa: CSAFGMGRGNYGYTF

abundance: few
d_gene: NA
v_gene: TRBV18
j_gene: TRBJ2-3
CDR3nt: TGTGCCAGCTCACCAGGCGTGGGGGCTAGCACAGATACGCAGTATTTT
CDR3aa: CASSPGVGASTDTQYF

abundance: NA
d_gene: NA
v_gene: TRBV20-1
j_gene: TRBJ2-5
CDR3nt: TGCAGTGCCCGAAAAGACAGTCCTCAAGAGACCCAGTACTTC
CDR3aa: CSARKDSPQETQYF

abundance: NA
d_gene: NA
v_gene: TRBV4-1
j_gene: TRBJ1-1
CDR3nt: TGCGCCAGCAGCCAAGAGGCAGGGCTGGATGAAGCTTTCTTT
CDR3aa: CASSQEAGLDEAFF

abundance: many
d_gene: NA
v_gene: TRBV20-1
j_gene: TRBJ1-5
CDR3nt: TGCAGTGCTACCTCGTCTAGCAATCAGCCCCAGCATTTT
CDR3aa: CSATSSSNQPQHF

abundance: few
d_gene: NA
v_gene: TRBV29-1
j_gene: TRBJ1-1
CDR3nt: TGCAGCGTTGGCCATGTACAGGCAATGAACACTGAAGCTTTCTTT
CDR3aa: CSVGHVQAMNTEAFF

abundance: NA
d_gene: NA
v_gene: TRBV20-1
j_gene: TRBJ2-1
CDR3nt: TGCAGTGCTAACCAGGCCCTCCCCTACAATGAGCAGTTCTTC
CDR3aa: CSANQALPYNEQFF

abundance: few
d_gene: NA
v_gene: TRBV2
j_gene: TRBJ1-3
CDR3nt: TGTGCCAGCAGCGGCGTGCCCGCCTCTGGAAACACCATATATTTT
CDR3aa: CASSGVPASGNTIYF

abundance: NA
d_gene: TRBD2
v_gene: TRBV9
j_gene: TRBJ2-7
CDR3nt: TGTGCCAGCAGCGTAACGGCTAGCGGTACCTACGAGCAGTACTTC
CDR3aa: CASSVTASGTYEQYF

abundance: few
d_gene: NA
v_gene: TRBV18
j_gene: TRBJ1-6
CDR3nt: TGTGCCAGCTCACCCAACAGTAATTCACCCCTCCACTTT
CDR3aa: CASSPNSNSPLHF

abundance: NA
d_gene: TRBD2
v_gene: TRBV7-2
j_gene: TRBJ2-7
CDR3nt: TGTGCCAGCAGCTTAGCGACACTAGCGGGGGGCTACGAGCAGTACTTC
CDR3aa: CASSLATLAGGYEQYF

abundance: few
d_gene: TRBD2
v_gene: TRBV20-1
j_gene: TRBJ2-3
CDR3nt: TGCAGTGCTAGGAGTAATAGCGGGAGGCGGGGAGATACGCAGTATTTT
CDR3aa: CSARSNSGRRGDTQYF

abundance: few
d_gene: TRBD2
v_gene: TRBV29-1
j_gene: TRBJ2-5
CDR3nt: TGCAGCGTTGAAGTGTATAGGCTAGCGGGAGGGAACCAGTACTTC
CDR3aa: CSVEVYRLAGGNQYF